The 6 T cell receptor beta chains listed next were all sequenced from one sample in a study of kidney transplant recipient with SARS-CoV-2 infection. TCRdb reanalysed the reads using MiXCR and keeps one entry per CDR3 protein. The repertoire holds 200,000 to 300,000 distinct CDR3 sequences, with under 30% as singletons. Sequenced material: a blood sample, taken at baseline and on day 111 from a kidney transplant recipient. These receptors were taken from a male patient between 25 and 39 years old who had COVID-19 and was a kidney transplant recipient. T cells may partly derive from the graft donor.

To note about this clonotype: A much larger clone lies a single base off, so this may be a read error. The chain couples TRBV4-2 to TRBJ1-6; D not resolved. Germline V gene data show CDR1 as LGHNA and CDR2 as YNFKEQ. CDR3 size: 16 residues. For the CDR3, the DNA is TGTGCCAGCGGCCAAGATCGGCGAAACGATAATTCACCCCTCCACTTT. Amino acid sequence: CASGQDRRNDNSPLHF.

This clonotype has at least ten counts. The J gene is TRBJ1-3, the V gene TRBV20-1; no clear D. The CDR3 length is 14 residues. From germline, CDR1 is DFQATT and CDR2 SNEGSKA (reference sequence). Trimming cost V 6 bases and J 0 bases, with 12 bases left between them. This chain's CDR3 is CSALHYNSGNTIYF. CDR3 DNA sequence: TGCAGTGCCCTACACTACAACTCTGGAAACACCATATATTTT.

This clonotype was detected ten times or more. V is TRBV5-8 and J is TRBJ1-2; unclear D gene. With 7 bases removed from V and 4 bases from J, the gap between germline ends came to 23 bases. The CDR3 has 16 amino acids. Looked up from germline, CDR1 is SGHTS and CDR2 is YDEGEE. CDR3 protein: CASYRSHPRKTYGYTF. The CDR3 DNA reads as TGTGCCAGCTACCGGAGTCATCCACGAAAGACCTATGGCTACACCTTC. The whole variable domain, filled in from reference TRBV5-8 and TRBJ1-2, reads EAGVTQSPTHLIKTRGQQATLRCSPISGHTSVYWYQQALGLGLQFLLWYDEGEERNRGNFPPRFSGRQFPNYSSELNVNALELEDSALYLCASYRSHPRKTYGYTFGSGTRLTVV.

This clonotype was recorded at least ten times. This chain links TRBV4-1 with TRBJ2-2; D not resolved. Trimming shortened V by 3 bases and J by 6 bases, and 11 bases separated the two germline ends. CDR1 MGHRA and CDR2 YSYEKL come from the germline V gene. This CDR3 has 14 residues. CDR3 nucleotide sequence: TGCGCCAGCAGCCAGGCGGACGGAGCCGGGGAGCTGTTTTTT. Translated: CASSQADGAGELFF.

Comment on this clonotype: This CDR3 fails to terminate in the conserved phenylalanine or tryptophan, so it likely reflects a read error. The V gene is TRBV5-4, the J gene TRBJ1-2; D is unclear. Trimming cost V 5 bases and J 4 bases, with 21 bases left between them. This CDR3 has 16 residues. Germline values: CDR1 SGHNT, CDR2 YYREEE (reference sequence). CDR3: CASRCDVPGKTYGYTL. In DNA, the CDR3 is TGTGCCAGCAGATGCGACGTACCAGGAAAGACCTATGGCTACACCCTC.

This clonotype has only a few counts. This chain uses TRBV19 with TRBJ2-1; 9 nucleotides agree with TRBD2. V lost 4 bases and J lost 9; bases outside the gene matches: 16. Germline lookup yields CDR1 LNHDA and CDR2 SQIVND (reference sequence). The CDR3 has 17 residues. In DNA, the CDR3 is TGTGCCAGTAGTACCGCAAGGGGAAGCGGGAGGATCAGTGAGCAGTTCTTC. This encodes CASSTARGSGRISEQFF.